The entry that follows covers one T cell receptor beta chain sequence. Antigen: not known. This sample is drawn from a study of CD8+ T cells in alopecia areata. Isolated RNA was reverse transcribed into cDNA used as the sequencing template. The repertoire was sequenced with immunoSEQ multiplex PCR; TCRdb's copy has only in-frame clones and lacks some. The sample carries more than 150,000 clones, approximately 50% recorded once. V lost 2 bases to trimming and J lost 6 bases, with 12 bases between them. The CDR3 contains 13 residues. Germline lookup yields CDR1 GTSNPN and CDR2 SVGIG (reference sequence). General study results and limits: Having one nonresponder leaves uncertain how baseline CD8+ expansion relates to response. Higher clonality and more expanded CD8+ clones appeared in lesional than normal scalp.

Treatment indicated: oral pan-JAK inhibitor, 5-10 mg twice daily. Lesional scalp punch biopsies and peripheral blood were collected from alopecia areata patients. The chain links TRBV30 to TRBJ2-3; D unresolved. The sequences come from CD8+ T cells sorted from blood, collected at roughly week 52, from a patient treated with tofacitinib. This sequence originates from a human donor with alopecia areata. CDR3 protein: CAWSLVAVDTQYF. The CDR3 bases are TGTGCCTGGAGTTTGGTGGCTGTGGATACGCAGTATTTT.